The 15 T cell receptor beta chains below come from one sample, sequenced in a study of shared clonotypes between healthy human individuals. Sequencing used immunoSEQ multiplex PCR; TCRdb keeps in-frame clones, though not all of them. In the table there are over a million clones, roughly 96% of which are singletons. Sequenced input: naive CD4+ T cells sorted from blood. Documented subset: CD45RA+ positively selected. The receptors were gathered from a young man in good health.

This chain connects TRBV5-5 to TRBJ2-7, with 9 bases that match TRBD1. In germline, CDR1 is SGHKS, CDR2 YYEKEE (reference sequence). V shed 0 bases and J 4 bases; nucleotides not matched to a gene: 5. This CDR3 has 15 amino acids. The CDR3 region has the DNA TGTGCCAGCAGCTTGGCGGACAGGGGCGCTTACGAGCAGTACTTC. Amino acid sequence: CASSLADRGAYEQYF. Full variable domain (outside the CDR3, taken from reference TRBV5-5 and TRBJ2-7): DAGVTQSPTHLIKTRGQQVTLRCSPISGHKSVSWYQQVLGQGPQFIFQYYEKEERGRGNFPDRFSARQFPNYSSELNVNALLLGDSALYLCASSLADRGAYEQYFGPGTRLTVT.

This clone was picked up one time. The same CDR3 is also encoded by other DNA sequences in this sample. V gene TRBV28 combines with J gene TRBJ2-1; the D is unclear. Germline lookup yields CDR1 MDHEN and CDR2 SYDVKM. The V end was cut by 1 base, the J end by 6 bases, with 4 bases between. The CDR3 consists of 12 residues. This CDR3 is CASSLLRNEQFF. The CDR3 bases are TGTGCCAGCAGTTTATTGCGCAATGAGCAGTTCTTC.

The chain employs TRBV15 and TRBJ2-1, with a weak D call TRBD1 (5 bases). CDR1 and CDR2 (germline): LNHNV, YYDKDF (reference sequence). The CDR3 consists of 14 residues. Trimming removed 5 bases at V and 9 bases at J, with 17 bases between. CDR3 coding DNA: TGTGCCACCAGCTCCGAGGTCAGGGTGGCTGAGCAGTTCTTC. Translated: CATSSEVRVAEQFF.

The J gene is TRBJ2-7, the V gene TRBV4-3; 11 bases are a match to TRBD2. V shed 1 base and J 7 bases; nucleotides not matched to a gene: 0. CDR1 is LGHNA, CDR2 YSLEER, per germline. This CDR3 is built from 13 residues. The CDR3 bases are TGCGCCAGCAGCCAAGGACTAGCGGGAGAGCAGTACTTC. It specifies CASSQGLAGEQYF.

This clone was seen a handful of times. J is TRBJ1-5 and V is TRBV10-3; no clear D gene. V dropped 0 bases and J dropped 3 bases, with 6 bases sitting between them. The CDR3 consists of 14 residues. Germline V gives CDR1 ENHRY, CDR2 SYGVKD. This CDR3 reads CAISESRDNQPQHF. The CDR3 DNA reads as TGTGCCATCAGTGAGTCCAGAGACAATCAGCCCCAGCATTTT.

The count of this clone is one. The V gene is TRBV2, the J gene TRBJ2-4, with D possibly matching TRBD1 (6 bases). The germline CDR1 and CDR2 sequences are SNHLY and FYNNEI. The CDR3 consists of 16 residues. V lost 2 bases, J lost 1 base, and 12 bases lay in between. CDR3 sequence reads: CASSEQGTIAKNIQYF. As DNA, the CDR3 is TGTGCCAGCAGTGAACAGGGGACCATCGCCAAAAACATTCAGTACTTC.

The chain uses TRBV6-1 and TRBJ2-7, with D uncertain. V lost 4 bases to trimming and J lost 0 bases, with 16 bases between them. The CDR3 has 16 amino acids. Germline CDR1 reads MNHNS; CDR2 reads SASEGT. The DNA of the CDR3 is TGTGCCAGCAGTGCGTTAGCCGCCGAACGCTCCTACGAGCAGTACTTC. Translation gives CASSALAAERSYEQYF.

V gene TRBV16 combines with J gene TRBJ1-2; D unresolved. Germline-derived CDR1 and CDR2 are KGHSY and FQNENV. The CDR3 contains 15 residues. Trimming shortened V by 0 bases and J by 6 bases, and 14 bases separated the two germline ends. The CDR3 DNA reads as TGTGCCAGCAGCCAATCGCGTGTAGGGAGTGATGGCTACACCTTC. Translation: CASSQSRVGSDGYTF.

The chain has TRBV25-1 and TRBJ2-3; D gene uncertain. Deletions cut 3 bases from V and 6 bases from J, with 4 bases between. CDR1 and CDR2 from the germline V gene are MGHDK and SYGVNS. The CDR3 runs to 11 residues. The CDR3 DNA follows: TGTGCCAGCAGTGACGGGGATACGCAGTATTTT. Amino acid sequence: CASSDGDTQYF.

The rearrangement joins TRBV6-1 to TRBJ2-7; D gene unclear. CDR1 and CDR2 from the germline V gene are MNHNS and SASEGT. The V end was cut by 6 bases, the J end by 4 bases, with 16 bases between. The CDR3 sequence is 14 residues long. CDR3 sequence reads: CASRVTVLSYEQYF. The CDR3 DNA reads as TGTGCCAGCAGGGTGACCGTTTTGTCGTACGAGCAGTACTTC.

There are a few counts of this clone. V and J are TRBV5-1 and TRBJ2-5; TRBD2 aligns across 10 bases. V trimming: 0 bases; J trimming: 3 bases; junction bases outside the gene matches: 2. Germline values: CDR1 SGHRS, CDR2 YFSETQ. This CDR3 has 15 amino acids. This CDR3 is CASSLAGTSEETQYF. Here the CDR3 DNA reads TGCGCCAGCAGCTTGGCAGGGACTAGCGAAGAGACCCAGTACTTC.

The rearrangement links TRBV29-1 to TRBJ2-1; D not certain. With 2 bases removed from V and 6 bases from J, the gap between germline ends came to 8 bases. Per the germline V gene, CDR1 is SQVTM and CDR2 is ANQGSEA. The CDR3 totals 12 residues. The CDR3 coding sequence is TGCAGCGTTGAAATCTCTATCAATGAGCAGTTCTTC. Residues: CSVEISINEQFF.

This clone was seen once. The sample has other DNA sequences that encode this CDR3 too. The chain uses TRBV18 and TRBJ2-3; D unclear. CDR3 length: 14 amino acids. Germline CDR1 and CDR2: KGHSH and LQKENI. With 3 bases removed from V and 2 bases from J, the gap between germline ends came to 9 bases. CDR3 nucleotide sequence: TGTGCCAGCTCACCGAGAACAGCCACAGATACGCAGTATTTT. As protein: CASSPRTATDTQYF.

The rearrangement uses TRBV25-1 and TRBJ2-7; D might be TRBD1 (5 bases). Germline CDR1 is MGHDK and CDR2 is SYGVNS. The CDR3 consists of 16 residues. Deletions cut 3 bases from V and 2 bases from J, with 17 bases between. The CDR3 DNA follows: TGTGCCAGCAGTGATTCAGGGTCGGATCTCCCCTACGAGCAGTACTTC. Translation gives CASSDSGSDLPYEQYF.

The CDR3 DNA reads TGTGCCAGCAGCAAAGCGCTAGCCAGGTACTACGAGCAGTACTTC. It is translated as CASSKALARYYEQYF. The chain has TRBV21-1 and TRBJ2-7; the DNA was not used to check the table's D call, TRBD2. TRBV21-1 is recorded as a pseudogene. The CDR3 has 15 amino acids.